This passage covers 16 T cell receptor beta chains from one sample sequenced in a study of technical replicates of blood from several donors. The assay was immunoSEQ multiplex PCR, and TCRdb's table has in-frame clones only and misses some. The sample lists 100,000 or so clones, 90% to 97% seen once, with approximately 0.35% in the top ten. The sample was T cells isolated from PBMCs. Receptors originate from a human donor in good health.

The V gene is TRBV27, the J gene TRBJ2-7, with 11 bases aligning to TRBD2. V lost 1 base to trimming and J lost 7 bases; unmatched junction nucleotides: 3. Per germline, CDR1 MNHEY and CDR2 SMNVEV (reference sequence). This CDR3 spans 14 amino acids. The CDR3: CASSLLAGGREQYF. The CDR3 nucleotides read TGTGCCAGCAGTTTATTAGCGGGAGGGAGGGAGCAGTACTTC.

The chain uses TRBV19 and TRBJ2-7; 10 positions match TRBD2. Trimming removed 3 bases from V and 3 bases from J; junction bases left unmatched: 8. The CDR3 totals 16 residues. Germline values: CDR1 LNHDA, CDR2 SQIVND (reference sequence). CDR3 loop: CASSINGASGSYEQYF. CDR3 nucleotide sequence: TGTGCCAGTAGTATTAACGGAGCTAGCGGGAGCTACGAGCAGTACTTC.

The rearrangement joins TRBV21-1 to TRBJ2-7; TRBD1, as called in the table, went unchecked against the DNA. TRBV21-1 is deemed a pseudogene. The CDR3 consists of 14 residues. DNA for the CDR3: TGTGCCAGCAGCAAAGTTACAGAGACCTACGAGCAGTACTTC. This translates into CASSKVTETYEQYF.

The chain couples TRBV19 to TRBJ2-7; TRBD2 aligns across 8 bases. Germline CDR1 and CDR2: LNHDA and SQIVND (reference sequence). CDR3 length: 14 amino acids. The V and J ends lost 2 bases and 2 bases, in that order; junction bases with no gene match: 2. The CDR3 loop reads CASSILAGPYEQYF. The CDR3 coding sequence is TGTGCCAGTAGTATACTAGCGGGCCCCTACGAGCAGTACTTC.

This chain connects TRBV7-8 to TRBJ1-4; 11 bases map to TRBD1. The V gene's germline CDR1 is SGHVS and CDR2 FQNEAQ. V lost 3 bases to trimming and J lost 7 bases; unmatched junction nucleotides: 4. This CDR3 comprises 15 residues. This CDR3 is CASSLGTGGFEKLFF. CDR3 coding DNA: TGTGCCAGCAGCTTGGGGACAGGGGGATTTGAAAAACTGTTTTTT.

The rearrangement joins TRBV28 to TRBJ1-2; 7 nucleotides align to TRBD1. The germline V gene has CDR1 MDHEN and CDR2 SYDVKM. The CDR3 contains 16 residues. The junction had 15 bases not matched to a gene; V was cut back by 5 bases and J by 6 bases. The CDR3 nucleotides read TGTGCCAGCAGTCACGGGATAAAACAGGGGCACCATGGCTACACCTTC. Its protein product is CASSHGIKQGHHGYTF.

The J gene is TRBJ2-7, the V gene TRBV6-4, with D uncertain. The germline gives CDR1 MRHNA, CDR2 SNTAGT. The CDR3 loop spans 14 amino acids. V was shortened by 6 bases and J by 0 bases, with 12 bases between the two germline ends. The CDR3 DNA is TGTGCCAGCAGCCCCGAGCGAAGCTCCTACGAGCAGTACTTC. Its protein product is CASSPERSSYEQYF.

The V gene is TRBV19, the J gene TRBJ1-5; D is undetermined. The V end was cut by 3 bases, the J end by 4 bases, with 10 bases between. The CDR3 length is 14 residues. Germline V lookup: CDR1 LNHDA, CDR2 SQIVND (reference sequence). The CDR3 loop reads CASSIRTGNQPQHF. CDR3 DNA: TGTGCCAGTAGTATCAGAACGGGGAATCAGCCCCAGCATTTT.

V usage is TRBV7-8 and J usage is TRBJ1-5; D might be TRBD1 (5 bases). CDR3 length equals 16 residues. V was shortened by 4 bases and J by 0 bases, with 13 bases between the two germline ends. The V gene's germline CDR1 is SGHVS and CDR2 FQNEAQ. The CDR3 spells CASSSEGFHSNQPQHF. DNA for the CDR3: TGTGCCAGCAGCTCGGAGGGGTTCCATAGCAATCAGCCCCAGCATTTT.

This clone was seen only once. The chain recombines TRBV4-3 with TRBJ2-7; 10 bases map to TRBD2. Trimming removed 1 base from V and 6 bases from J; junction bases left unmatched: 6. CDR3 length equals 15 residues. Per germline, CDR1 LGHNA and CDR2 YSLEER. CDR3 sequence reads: CASSQVPSGSGEQYF. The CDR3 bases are TGCGCCAGCAGCCAAGTACCTAGCGGGAGCGGCGAGCAGTACTTC.

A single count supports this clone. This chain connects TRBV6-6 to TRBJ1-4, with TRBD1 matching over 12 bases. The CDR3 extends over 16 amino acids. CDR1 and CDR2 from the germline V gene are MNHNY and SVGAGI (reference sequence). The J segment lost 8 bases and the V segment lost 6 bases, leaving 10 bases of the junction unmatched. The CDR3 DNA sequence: TGTGCCAGCAGCTACAGGGGGGACAGGGGGCACGAAAAACTGTTTTTT. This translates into CASSYRGDRGHEKLFF.

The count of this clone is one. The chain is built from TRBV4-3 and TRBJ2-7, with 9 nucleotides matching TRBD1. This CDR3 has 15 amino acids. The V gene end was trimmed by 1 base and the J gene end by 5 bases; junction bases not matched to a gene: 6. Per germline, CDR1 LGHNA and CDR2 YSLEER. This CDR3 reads CASSQADRGYHEQYF. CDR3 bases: TGCGCCAGCAGCCAAGCGGACAGGGGTTACCACGAGCAGTACTTC.

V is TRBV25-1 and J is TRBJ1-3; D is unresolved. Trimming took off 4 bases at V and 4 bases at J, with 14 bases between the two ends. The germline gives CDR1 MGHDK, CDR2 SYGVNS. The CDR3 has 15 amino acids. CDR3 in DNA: TGTGCCAGCAGTGCCCCCCGGGGAGGGGGAAACACCATATATTTT. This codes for CASSAPRGGGNTIYF.

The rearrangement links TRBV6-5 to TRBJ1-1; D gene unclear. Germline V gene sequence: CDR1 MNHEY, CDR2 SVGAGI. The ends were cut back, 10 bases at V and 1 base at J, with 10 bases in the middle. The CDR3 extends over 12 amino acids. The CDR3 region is CAISTGNTEAFF. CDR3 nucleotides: TGTGCCATCTCAACGGGGAACACTGAAGCTTTCTTT.

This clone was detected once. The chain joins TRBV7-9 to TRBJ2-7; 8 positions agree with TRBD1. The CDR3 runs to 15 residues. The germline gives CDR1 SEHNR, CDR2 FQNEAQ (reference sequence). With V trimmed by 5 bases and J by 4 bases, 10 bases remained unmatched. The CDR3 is CASSPADREGYEQYF. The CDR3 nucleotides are TGTGCCAGCAGCCCCGCGGACAGGGAAGGTTACGAGCAGTACTTC.

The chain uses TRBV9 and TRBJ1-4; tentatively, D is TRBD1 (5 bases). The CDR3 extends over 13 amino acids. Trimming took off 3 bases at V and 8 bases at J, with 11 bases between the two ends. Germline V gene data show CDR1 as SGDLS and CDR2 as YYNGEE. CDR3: CASSAGTREKLFF. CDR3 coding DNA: TGTGCCAGCAGCGCCGGGACTCGAGAAAAACTGTTTTTT.